This passage covers 13 T cell receptor beta chains from one sample sequenced in a study of T cell repertoires in cytomegalovirus infection. TCRdb analysed the reads with MiXCR anew, one entry per CDR3 protein. The sample includes some 170,000 distinct CDR3 sequences, about 18% seen only once; the top ten take 20% to 25%. Sequenced: CD8+ T cells from PBMCs. The receptors originated from a human donor in good health (CMV status not recorded). Some clones in this sample may be carry-over from other donors' samples.

This clonotype has more than one count but fewer than ten. This chain connects TRBV11-3 to TRBJ2-2; the D call may be TRBD1 or TRBD2 (6 bases each). Germline V gene lookup returns CDR1 SGHNT and CDR2 YENEEA. With 5 bases removed from V and 4 bases from J, the gap between germline ends came to 14 bases. CDR3 length: 15 amino acids. The CDR3, as DNA: TGTGCCAGCAGCCCTACGGGGGCTGTCACCGGGGAGCTGTTTTTT. Protein product: CASSPTGAVTGELFF.

V is TRBV14 and J is TRBJ1-1; D uncertain. The V end was cut by 4 bases, the J end by 0 bases, with 12 bases between. The CDR3 extends over 15 amino acids. Germline values: CDR1 SGHDN, CDR2 FVKESK. The CDR3 bases are TGTGCCAGCAGCCCAAACAGAGTGCTGAACACTGAAGCTTTCTTT. It yields the protein CASSPNRVLNTEAFF.

This clonotype was seen a few times. V and J are TRBV11-3 and TRBJ2-3; TRBD2 agrees at 8 bases. V gave up 1 base and J gave up 4 bases; unmatched junction bases: 7. CDR3 length: 16 amino acids. Germline loops: CDR1 SGHNT, CDR2 YENEEA. The CDR3 region has the DNA TGTGCCAGCAGCTTAGGGATCGGGGGGGCAGCAGATACGCAGTATTTT. Encoded protein: CASSLGIGGAADTQYF.

In its sample, this clonotype was seen a few times. The gene calls are TRBV7-9 and TRBJ2-1, with no clear D. CDR3 size: 13 residues. With 4 bases removed from V and 8 bases from J, the gap between germline ends came to 12 bases. Germline lookup yields CDR1 SEHNR and CDR2 FQNEAQ (reference sequence). This chain's CDR3 is CASSSQPEHEQFF. CDR3 nucleotide sequence: TGTGCCAGCAGCTCTCAGCCAGAGCATGAGCAGTTCTTC.

The rearrangement uses TRBV2 and TRBJ1-6, with D maybe TRBD1 (5 bases). CDR3 size: 12 residues. V was trimmed by 5 bases and J by 10 bases, leaving 9 bases between them. Germline CDR1 SNHLY, CDR2 FYNNEI. Here the CDR3 reads CASSSTDSPLHF. The CDR3 nucleotides read TGTGCCAGCAGTTCGACAGACTCACCCCTCCACTTT.

The rearrangement joins TRBV12-3 or TRBV12-4 to TRBJ1-1, with a tentative D call TRBD1 (5 bases). V lost 11 bases and J lost 4, with 14 bases in between. This CDR3 contains 12 residues. In nucleotides, the CDR3 is TGTGCCTCCGGCCCGGGGACCACTGAAGCTTTCTTT. Its protein is CASGPGTTEAFF.

The chain recombines TRBV7-2 with TRBJ1-1; the match to TRBD1 covers 8 bases. The length of the CDR3 is 17 residues. Trimming removed 2 bases from V and 1 base from J; junction bases left unmatched: 9. Germline values: CDR1 SGHTA, CDR2 FQGNSA. The CDR3 DNA reads TGTGCCAGCAGCTTAAATAAGCAGGGGGCCAGGAACACTGAAGCTTTCTTT. Its protein product is CASSLNKQGARNTEAFF. Supplemented by reference TRBV7-2 and TRBJ1-1, the full variable domain reads GAGVSQSPSNKVTEKGKDVELRCDPISGHTALYWYRQSLGQGLEFLIYFQGNSAPDKSGLPSDRFSAERTGGSVSTLTIQRTQQEDSAVYLCASSLNKQGARNTEAFFGQGTRLTVV.

This clonotype was seen a handful of times. The chain recombines TRBV20-1 with TRBJ2-2; tentatively, D is TRBD2 (6 bases). Germline-derived CDR1 and CDR2 are DFQATT and SNEGSKA (reference sequence). The CDR3 extends over 16 amino acids. Between the trimmed V and J ends, which lost 0 bases and 1 base, there was a span of 12 bases. CDR3 amino acids: CSARDRDSENTGELFF. As DNA, the CDR3 is TGCAGTGCTAGAGACAGGGACTCCGAGAACACCGGGGAGCTGTTTTTT.

This clonotype was seen only a few times. V gene TRBV7-2 combines with J gene TRBJ2-2; D is possibly TRBD1 (5 bases). V dropped 4 bases and J dropped 4 bases, with 10 bases sitting between them. Germline V lookup: CDR1 SGHTA, CDR2 FQGNSA. The CDR3 length is 14 residues. The CDR3, as DNA: TGTGCCAGCAGCTGGGGCATTTCCACCGGGGAGCTGTTTTTT. It is translated as CASSWGISTGELFF.

The chain has TRBV28 and TRBJ2-7; the D gene is possibly TRBD1 (5 bases). V was pared by 3 bases and J by 2 bases, with 23 bases between. The germline gives CDR1 MDHEN, CDR2 SYDVKM. The CDR3 has 18 residues. This chain's CDR3 is CASSLEAFGQGITYEQYF. The CDR3 nucleotides are TGTGCCAGCAGTTTGGAAGCCTTCGGGCAGGGAATCACCTACGAGCAGTACTTC. The full variable domain, its missing parts supplied by reference TRBV28 and TRBJ2-7, is DVKVTQSSRYLVKRTGEKVFLECVQDMDHENMFWYRQDPGLGLRLIYFSYDVKMKEKGDIPEGYSVSREKKERFSLILESASTNQTSMYLCASSLEAFGQGITYEQYFGPGTRLTVT.

The chain couples TRBV7-6 to TRBJ1-1; D gene unclear. Trimming stripped 6 bases from V and 1 base from J, with 15 bases between. CDR3 size: 15 residues. Germline V gene sequence: CDR1 SGHVS, CDR2 FNYEAQ. This CDR3 reads CASSPQAARNTEAFF. CDR3 nucleotide sequence: TGTGCCAGCAGTCCCCAAGCTGCTCGGAACACTGAAGCTTTCTTT.

CDR3 protein: CASSPREADTQYF. CDR3 coding DNA: TGTGCCAGCAGCCCCCGGGAGGCAGATACGCAGTATTTT. V usage is TRBV13 and J usage is TRBJ2-3; TRBD2 matches 7 bases. The ends lost 5 bases at V and 4 bases at J; junction bases unmatched: 3. The germline V gene has CDR1 PRHDT and CDR2 FYEKMQ (reference sequence). The CDR3 is 13 residues long. Full variable domain (remainder filled in from reference TRBV13 and TRBJ2-3): AAGVIQSPRHLIKEKRETATLKCYPIPRHDTVYWYQQGPGQDPQFLISFYEKMQSDKGSIPDRFSAQQFSDYHSELNMSSLELGDSALYFCASSPREADTQYFGPGTRLTVL.

This rearrangement joins TRBV12-3 or TRBV12-4 to TRBJ1-4; D not resolved. This CDR3 contains 14 residues. The ends were cut back, 5 bases at V and 3 bases at J, with 10 bases in the middle. Here the CDR3 reads CASSPSGANEKLFF. In DNA form, the CDR3 reads TGTGCCAGCAGTCCTTCCGGGGCTAATGAAAAACTGTTTTTT.